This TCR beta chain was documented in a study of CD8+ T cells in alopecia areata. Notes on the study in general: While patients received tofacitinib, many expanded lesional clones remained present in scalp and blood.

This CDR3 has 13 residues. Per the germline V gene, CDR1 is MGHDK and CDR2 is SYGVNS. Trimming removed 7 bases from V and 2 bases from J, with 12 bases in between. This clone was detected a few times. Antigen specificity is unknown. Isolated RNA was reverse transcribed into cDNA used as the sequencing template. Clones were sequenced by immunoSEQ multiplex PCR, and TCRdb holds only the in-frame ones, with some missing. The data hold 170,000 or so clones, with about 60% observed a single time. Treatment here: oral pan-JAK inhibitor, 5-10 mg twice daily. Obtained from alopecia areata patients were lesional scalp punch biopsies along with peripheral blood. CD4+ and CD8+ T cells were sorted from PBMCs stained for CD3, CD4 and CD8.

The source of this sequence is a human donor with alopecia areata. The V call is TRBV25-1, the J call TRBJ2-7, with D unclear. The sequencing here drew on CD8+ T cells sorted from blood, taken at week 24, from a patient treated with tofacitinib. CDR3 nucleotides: TGTGCCAGCACCCCGGATCTTGCCTACGAGCAGTACTTC. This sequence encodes CASTPDLAYEQYF.